The next 26 T cell receptor beta chains were all read from a single sample in a study of T cell changes during pregnancy in multiple sclerosis. Assay used: immunoSEQ multiplex PCR; TCRdb lists only in-frame clones, some missing. The sample has tens of thousands of clones; 75% to 95% are singletons. Material: peripheral blood, obtained in the third trimester of pregnancy. The receptors here all came from a female donor in good health, enrolled as a control in a pregnancy study.

This clone was observed a handful of times. This sequence joins TRBV20-1 and TRBJ2-1; a weak D match, TRBD1 (6 bases). Trimming removed 6 bases from V and 3 bases from J, with 6 bases in between. CDR1 is DFQATT and CDR2 is SNEGSKA in the germline V gene (reference sequence). The CDR3 length is 11 residues. The CDR3 reads CSADSYNEQFF. CDR3 bases: TGCAGTGCGGACAGCTACAATGAGCAGTTCTTC.

The V call is TRBV15, the J call TRBJ2-7; 11 positions match TRBD2. The CDR3 sequence is 15 residues long. With 8 bases clipped from V and 3 bases from J, the junction kept 9 bases outside the gene matches. The germline V gene encodes CDR1 LNHNV and CDR2 YYDKDF (reference sequence). CDR3 nucleotide sequence: TGTGCCACCCTCGGGGTAGCGGGAGGGTTCTACGAGCAGTACTTC. Amino acid sequence: CATLGVAGGFYEQYF.

This clone has just a few counts. The rearrangement joins TRBV7-2 to TRBJ1-2; 9 bases map to TRBD1. This CDR3 comprises 15 residues. J lost 5 bases, V lost 5 bases, and 9 bases had no gene match. Per the germline V gene, CDR1 is SGHTA and CDR2 is FQGNSA. The CDR3 sequence: CASSGQGQGRYGYTF. In DNA, the CDR3 is TGTGCCAGCAGCGGGCAGGGACAGGGAAGATATGGCTACACCTTC.

V gene TRBV19 combines with J gene TRBJ1-5, with D possibly matching TRBD1 (5 bases). Trimming left V 6 bases short and J 7 bases short, with 19 bases between. CDR1 is LNHDA and CDR2 is SQIVND in the germline V gene (reference sequence). The CDR3 has 15 residues. The CDR3 DNA is TGTGCCAGTAGATACCCCGGGAGGGACGGGCAGCCCCAGCATTTT. This translates into CASRYPGRDGQPQHF. Together with reference TRBV19 and TRBJ1-5, the CDR3 gives the full variable domain: DGGITQSPKYLFRKEGQNVTLSCEQNLNHDAMYWYRQDPGQGLRLIYYSQIVNDFQKGDIAEGYSVSREKKESFPLTVTSAQKNPTAFYLCASRYPGRDGQPQHFGDGTRLSIL.

The V and J genes are TRBV5-1 and TRBJ2-2; 11 nucleotides align to TRBD2. Trimming at V came to 2 bases and at J to 0 bases, leaving 3 bases not matched to a gene. The germline V gene encodes CDR1 SGHRS and CDR2 YFSETQ. This CDR3 is built from 17 residues. CDR3 in amino acids: CASSFQLAGANTGELFF. The CDR3 nucleotides read TGCGCCAGCAGCTTTCAACTAGCGGGGGCGAACACCGGGGAGCTGTTTTTT.

This rearrangement joins TRBV5-1 to TRBJ1-2; weak D call: TRBD1 (6 bases). This CDR3 has 16 residues. Looked up from germline, CDR1 is SGHRS and CDR2 is YFSETQ. With 3 bases removed from V and 4 bases from J, the gap between germline ends came to 19 bases. CDR3 DNA sequence: TGCGCCAGCAGCTCCCGGGAGGCAGGGGAGGGCTATGGCTACACCTTC. Translation: CASSSREAGEGYGYTF.

This rearrangement joins TRBV18 to TRBJ1-5; TRBD1 matches at 7 bases. CDR1 and CDR2 from the germline V gene are KGHSH and LQKENI. This CDR3 region has 15 residues. V was clipped by 3 bases and J by 2 bases; unmatched bases: 4. The CDR3 bases are TGTGCCAGCTCACCCTCAACAGGGGGCAATCAGCCCCAGCATTTT. Its translation is CASSPSTGGNQPQHF. The complete variable domain, with remaining parts taken from reference TRBV18 and TRBJ1-5, reads NAGVMQNPRHLVRRRGQEARLRCSPMKGHSHVYWYRQLPEEGLKFMVYLQKENIIDESGMPKERFSAEFPKEGPSILRIQQVVRGDSAAYFCASSPSTGGNQPQHFGDGTRLSIL.

This chain uses TRBV30 with TRBJ1-2; D is uncertain. The germline CDR1 and CDR2 sequences are GTSNPN and SVGIG (reference sequence). Between the trimmed V and J ends, which lost 2 bases and 4 bases, there was a span of 11 bases. This CDR3 spans 13 amino acids. The CDR3 spells CAWSRGFGYGYTF. CDR3 DNA sequence: TGTGCCTGGAGTCGAGGTTTTGGCTATGGCTACACCTTC.

The chain couples TRBV25-1 to TRBJ2-7; D might be TRBD2 (5 bases). Trimming shortened V by 3 bases and J by 7 bases, and 13 bases separated the two germline ends. The germline gives CDR1 MGHDK, CDR2 SYGVNS. The CDR3 totals 13 residues. CDR3: CASSDQPGREQYF. DNA of the CDR3: TGTGCCAGCAGTGACCAGCCGGGAAGGGAGCAGTACTTC.

This chain joins TRBV19 and TRBJ1-1, with D hard to call. The germline V and J ends were trimmed by 6 bases and 3 bases, with 14 bases remaining between them. CDR3 size: 14 residues. Per germline, CDR1 LNHDA and CDR2 SQIVND (reference sequence). In nucleotides, the CDR3 is TGTGCCAGTAGCCCCGCGGCACCAGACACTGAAGCTTTCTTT. Its protein is CASSPAAPDTEAFF.

J is TRBJ1-2 and V is TRBV2; D possibly corresponds to TRBD1 (6 bases). V was pared by 3 bases and J by 6 bases, with 11 bases between. The CDR3 length is 13 residues. Germline V gene lookup returns CDR1 SNHLY and CDR2 FYNNEI. CDR3 sequence: CASSDRGGDGYTF. In DNA, the CDR3 is TGTGCCAGCAGTGACAGGGGAGGGGATGGCTACACCTTC.

This rearrangement joins TRBV7-6 to TRBJ2-6; 7 bases match TRBD2. The J segment lost 3 bases and the V segment lost 4 bases, leaving 3 bases of the junction unmatched. The CDR3 has 15 amino acids. Germline-derived CDR1 and CDR2 are SGHVS and FNYEAQ. Here the CDR3 DNA reads TGTGCCAGCAGCTCGGGGGGTAATGGGGCCAACGTCCTGACTTTC. Protein sequence: CASSSGGNGANVLTF.

This sequence joins TRBV18 and TRBJ1-2, with a weak D call TRBD1 (5 bases). Deletions cut 3 bases from V and 8 bases from J, with 16 bases between. The CDR3 has 14 amino acids. In germline, CDR1 is KGHSH, CDR2 LQKENI. In DNA form, the CDR3 reads TGTGCCAGCTCACCTTCGGGGGAAGCTCAAGGCTACACCTTC. This translates into CASSPSGEAQGYTF.

The chain carries TRBV10-2 and TRBJ2-1, with D perhaps TRBD2 (6 bases). The germline V gene encodes CDR1 WSHSY and CDR2 SAAADI. This CDR3 has 16 residues. The germline V and J ends were trimmed by 2 bases and 5 bases, with 16 bases remaining between them. The CDR3 here is CASSEPGGVSNNEQFF. The DNA for the CDR3 is TGCGCCAGCAGTGAGCCGGGCGGGGTTTCGAACAATGAGCAGTTCTTC.

The chain has TRBV27 and TRBJ2-5; 7 bases fit TRBD2. V shed 4 bases, J shed 4 bases, and the junction held 6 bases outside the gene matches. Germline V gene sequence: CDR1 MNHEY, CDR2 SMNVEV (reference sequence). The CDR3 is 14 amino acids. The CDR3 coding sequence is TGTGCCAGCAGTTCCTGGACTAGGGGAGAGACCCAGTACTTC. This encodes CASSSWTRGETQYF.

V gene TRBV5-6 combines with J gene TRBJ1-1, with D maybe TRBD1 (5 bases). Trimming removed 2 bases at V and 6 bases at J, with 17 bases between. Germline lookup yields CDR1 SGHDT and CDR2 YYEEEE. The CDR3 extends over 15 amino acids. CDR3 sequence reads: CASSFGGTLEAEAFF. For the CDR3, the DNA is TGTGCCAGCAGCTTCGGAGGGACCCTGGAGGCTGAAGCTTTCTTT. Combining the CDR3 with reference TRBV5-6 and TRBJ1-1 gives the whole variable domain DAGVTQSPTHLIKTRGQQVTLRCSPKSGHDTVSWYQQALGQGPQFIFQYYEEEERQRGNFPDRFSGHQFPNYSSELNVNALLLGDSALYLCASSFGGTLEAEAFFGQGTRLTVV.

The genes are TRBV9 and TRBJ1-6; 9 bases match TRBD1. Germline CDR1 and CDR2: SGDLS and YYNGEE. The CDR3 loop spans 15 amino acids. J was trimmed by 10 bases and V by 0 bases; bases with no gene match: 5. Here the CDR3 reads CASSVEGQGESPLHF. The CDR3 DNA reads TGTGCCAGCAGCGTAGAGGGACAGGGAGAGTCACCCCTCCACTTT. Complete variable domain (other parts from reference TRBV9 and TRBJ1-6): DSGVTQTPKHLITATGQRVTLRCSPRSGDLSVYWYQQSLDQGLQFLIQYYNGEERAKGNILERFSAQQFPDLHSELNLSSLELGDSALYFCASSVEGQGESPLHFGNGTRLTVT.

The V call is TRBV5-1, the J call TRBJ2-1, with 7 bases identical to TRBD1. Per germline, CDR1 SGHRS and CDR2 YFSETQ. With 3 bases clipped from V and 8 bases from J, the junction kept 14 bases outside the gene matches. The CDR3 covers 16 residues. The CDR3: CASSSHRGNRVDEQFF. CDR3 bases: TGCGCCAGCAGCTCTCACAGGGGTAATAGGGTCGATGAGCAGTTCTTC. Complete variable domain (other parts from reference TRBV5-1 and TRBJ2-1): KAGVTQTPRYLIKTRGQQVTLSCSPISGHRSVSWYQQTPGQGLQFLFEYFSETQRNKGNFPGRFSGRQFSNSRSEMNVSTLELGDSALYLCASSSHRGNRVDEQFFGPGTRLTVL.

This clone was seen a single time. The chain links TRBV5-1 to TRBJ1-1, with 7 bases matching TRBD1. There are 14 residues in the CDR3. V was clipped by 3 bases and J by 4 bases; unmatched bases: 6. CDR1 and CDR2 (germline): SGHRS, YFSETQ. CDR3 in amino acids: CASSSDRVGTEAFF. The CDR3, as DNA: TGCGCCAGCAGCTCCGACAGGGTCGGCACTGAAGCTTTCTTT.

The CDR3 coding sequence is TGTGCCACCCTAAGACAGGCCGAGCAGTACTTC. Protein: CATLRQAEQYF. The chain couples TRBV6-5 to TRBJ2-7; D perhaps matches TRBD1 (6 bases). Trimming took 10 bases from V and 6 from J, leaving 13 bases between them. Germline V gene lookup returns CDR1 MNHEY and CDR2 SVGAGI. The CDR3 runs to 11 residues.

There are a few counts of this clone. The chain employs TRBV7-9 and TRBJ1-1; tentatively, D is TRBD1 (6 bases). Looked up from germline, CDR1 is SEHNR and CDR2 is FQNEAQ (reference sequence). V lost 5 bases to trimming and J lost 3 bases, with 16 bases between them. This CDR3 comprises 15 residues. CDR3 DNA: TGTGCCAGCAGCAACGTAGGGGGGGCGGACACTGAAGCTTTCTTT. This translates into CASSNVGGADTEAFF.

J is TRBJ1-2 and V is TRBV28, with D perhaps matching TRBD1 (6 bases). CDR1 and CDR2 from the germline V gene are MDHEN and SYDVKM. Trimming took 5 bases from V and 4 from J, leaving 14 bases between them. CDR3 length: 14 residues. The CDR3 coding sequence is TGTGCCAGCAGTCTACACCGGACAGCCTATGGCTACACCTTC. This gives the protein CASSLHRTAYGYTF.

The V gene is TRBV6-5, the J gene TRBJ1-1; D is ambiguous. The V end was cut by 6 bases, the J end by 3 bases, with 11 bases between. In germline, CDR1 is MNHEY, CDR2 SVGAGI. This CDR3 comprises 13 residues. The CDR3 sequence is CASSPGTHTEAFF. In DNA, the CDR3 is TGTGCCAGCAGCCCGGGAACACACACTGAAGCTTTCTTT.

V is TRBV18 and J is TRBJ2-5; 7 bases map to TRBD2. The CDR3 has 15 residues. V gave up 5 bases and J gave up 1 base; unmatched junction bases: 7. From germline, CDR1 is KGHSH and CDR2 LQKENI. The CDR3: CASSDQRGIQETQYF. In DNA form, the CDR3 reads TGTGCCAGCTCAGATCAGCGGGGTATCCAAGAGACCCAGTACTTC.

The J gene is TRBJ1-2, the V gene TRBV7-6; D is possibly TRBD1 (6 bases). Per germline, CDR1 SGHVS and CDR2 FNYEAQ. The length of the CDR3 is 14 residues. The V end was cut by 1 base, the J end by 4 bases, with 10 bases between. The CDR3 here is CASSLDRGGYGYTF. CDR3 nucleotides: TGTGCCAGCAGCTTAGATAGAGGGGGCTATGGCTACACCTTC.

V and J are TRBV28 and TRBJ2-5, with 7 bases lining up with TRBD1. The germline V gene has CDR1 MDHEN and CDR2 SYDVKM. After removal of 4 bases from V and 1 base from J, the junction contained 3 bases not matched to a gene. The CDR3 is made up of 14 amino acids. The CDR3 nucleotides read TGTGCCAGCAGTTCCCGGGACAGCCAAGAGACCCAGTACTTC. Amino acid sequence: CASSSRDSQETQYF. The entire variable domain, with the rest obtained from reference TRBV28 and TRBJ2-5, is as follows: DVKVTQSSRYLVKRTGEKVFLECVQDMDHENMFWYRQDPGLGLRLIYFSYDVKMKEKGDIPEGYSVSREKKERFSLILESASTNQTSMYLCASSSRDSQETQYFGPGTRLLVL.